This is a list of T cell receptor beta chains from one sample in a study of blood T cell repertoires in COVID-19. Libraries were prepared by immunoSEQ multiplex PCR; TCRdb keeps only in-frame clonotypes and omits some of them. The sample yields some 530,000 clones, 80% to 90% seen once. The specimen was peripheral blood. Receptor source: a human donor in a cohort sampled during active COVID-19. Each CDR3 is given with its conserved first and last residue. The D gene is left open where the match is weak. Expanded clones are given a class, and other clones once, few, many or no size at all.

cdr3_length,d_call,clone_size,v_call,j_call,cdr3_nt,cdr3_aa
17,TRBD2,-,TRBV7-2,TRBJ2-2,TGTGCCAGCAGCCCCTTTCTAGCGGGAGGGAACACCGGGGAGCTGTTTTTT,CASSPFLAGGNTGELFF
11,-,once,TRBV4-1,TRBJ2-1,TGCGCCAGCAGAGCAGGCAATGAGCAGTTCTTC,CASRAGNEQFF
15,-,-,TRBV6-5,TRBJ2-7,TGTGCCAGCAGTTATTCCCAGGGCGGTAGATACGAGCAGTACTTC,CASSYSQGGRYEQYF
16,TRBD2,-,TRBV13,TRBJ2-2,TGTGCCAGCAGCTCCCCAGCGGGAGGGCTTACCGGGGAGCTGTTTTTT,CASSSPAGGLTGELFF
14,TRBD1,-,TRBV5-6,TRBJ2-7,TGTGCCAGCAGCTTCGGACAGGGCTTACGGGAGCAGTACTTC,CASSFGQGLREQYF
15,TRBD1,-,TRBV11-1,TRBJ2-7,TGTGCCAGCAGCTTATCGGGACAGCCGAGGGCCGAGCAGTACTTC,CASSLSGQPRAEQYF
11,-,-,TRBV30,TRBJ2-1,TGTGCCTGGAGTGTACGCGGGGAGCAGTTCTTC,CAWSVRGEQFF
16,-,-,TRBV6-1,TRBJ1-5,TGTGCCAGCAGTGCTACAGGGAAGTGGGACAATCAGCCCCAGCATTTT,CASSATGKWDNQPQHF
14,TRBD2,once,TRBV6-5,TRBJ2-2,TGTGCCAGCAAACCGGGACTAGCGTCCGGGGAGCTGTTTTTT,CASKPGLASGELFF
15,-,-,TRBV6-5,TRBJ2-6,TGTGCCAGCAGCCCCGTTATCTCTGGGGCCAACGTCCTGACTTTC,CASSPVISGANVLTF
18,-,-,TRBV18,TRBJ2-6,TGTGCCAGCTCTCGCGGGACAGTATCTCTATATGGGGCCAACGTCCTGACTTTC,CASSRGTVSLYGANVLTF
14,-,-,TRBV29-1,TRBJ2-7,TGCAGCGTTGAAGGGGGCGGCAACCCCTACGAGCAGTACTTC,CSVEGGGNPYEQYF
14,-,-,TRBV6-5,TRBJ2-1,TGTGCCAGCAGTTACTCGGCCAGGGGCTATGAGCAGTTCTTC,CASSYSARGYEQFF
14,-,-,TRBV7-9,TRBJ1-6,TGTGCCAGCAGCTTGGACACGAATAATTCACCCCTCCACTTT,CASSLDTNNSPLHF
14,-,-,TRBV7-2,TRBJ1-1,TGTGCCAGCAGCTTATACTCGACAGTGTCTGAAGCTTTCTTT,CASSLYSTVSEAFF
16,-,-,TRBV27,TRBJ1-6,TGTGCCAGCAGTTTATTGTCAGGATCTTATAATTCACCCCTCCACTTT,CASSLLSGSYNSPLHF
15,-,-,TRBV9,TRBJ1-1,TGTGCCAGCAGCGTTGGGTCTACGGGGAACACTGAAGCTTTCTTT,CASSVGSTGNTEAFF
14,-,once,TRBV18,TRBJ2-7,TGTGCCAGCTCACCAGACATGGGCTCCTACGAGCAGTACTTC,CASSPDMGSYEQYF
20,-,few,TRBV5-1,TRBJ2-3,TGCGCCAGCAGCTTGGTAGACAGCGGAAGGAGGCGGGATAACACAGATACGCAGTATTTT,CASSLVDSGRRRDNTDTQYF
17,TRBD1,-,TRBV7-3,TRBJ1-1,TGTGCCAGCAGCTTAACTGGCAGGGGGGTGGCGAACACTGAAGCTTTCTTT,CASSLTGRGVANTEAFF
16,TRBD2,-,TRBV5-1,TRBJ2-1,TGCGCCAGCAGCTTGGGACTAGCGGGGTCCTACAATGAGCAGTTCTTC,CASSLGLAGSYNEQFF
15,TRBD2,-,TRBV3-1/TRBV3-2,TRBJ2-1,TGTGCCAGCAGGCGCGAGGCGGGGGGATACAATGAGCAGTTCTTC,CASRREAGGYNEQFF
14,TRBD1,-,TRBV28,TRBJ1-2,TGTGCCAGCAACCCACAGGGGAGGACCTATGGCTACACCTTC,CASNPQGRTYGYTF
13,-,-,TRBV11-2,TRBJ2-3,TGTGCCAGCAGCTTAGTTCAGGAAGATACGCAGTATTTT,CASSLVQEDTQYF
13,-,-,TRBV30,TRBJ2-3,TGTGCCTGGAGGCAGAAAGGCACAGATACGCAGTATTTT,CAWRQKGTDTQYF
15,TRBD2,few,TRBV5-1,TRBJ2-2,TGCGCCAGCAGGGTTCCGGGACTAGAGGCCGGGGAGCTGTTTTTT,CASRVPGLEAGELFF
14,TRBD1,-,TRBV11-2,TRBJ2-7,TGTGCCAGCAGTCTGGACAGGGGCTCCTACGAGCAGTACTTC,CASSLDRGSYEQYF
14,-,-,TRBV29-1,TRBJ2-1,TGCAGCGTTGAAGGGCGGGGCCCATACAATGAGCAGTTCTTC,CSVEGRGPYNEQFF
17,TRBD2,-,TRBV7-3,TRBJ2-5,TGTGCCAGCAGCCGCGGGACTAGCGGGAGGGCTGGGGAGACCCAGTACTTC,CASSRGTSGRAGETQYF
13,TRBD1,-,TRBV18,TRBJ2-7,TGTGCCAGCTCACCCTCGGGACAGTTTGAGCAGTACTTC,CASSPSGQFEQYF
15,-,-,TRBV28,TRBJ2-2,TGTGCCAGCAGCCTCAAACCTACGGGCACCGGGGAGCTGTTTTTT,CASSLKPTGTGELFF
14,-,-,TRBV9,TRBJ1-4,TGTGCCAGCAGCATGGGGGCGGTGGATGAAAAACTGTTTTTT,CASSMGAVDEKLFF
15,TRBD1,-,TRBV5-1,TRBJ2-5,TGCGCCAGCAGTCGGGACAGCCAGTACCAAGAGACCCAGTACTTC,CASSRDSQYQETQYF
12,-,-,TRBV5-1,TRBJ1-1,TGCGCCAGCAGCTTGACAGAGTCTGAAGCTTTCTTT,CASSLTESEAFF
16,-,-,TRBV5-1,TRBJ2-1,TGCGCCAGCAGCCCCCAGGGAAGTTCTCCTCCCGATGAGCAGTTCTTC,CASSPQGSSPPDEQFF
13,-,-,TRBV7-9,TRBJ1-5,TGTGCCAGCAGCTTAGTAGGAGGACAGCCCCAGCATTTT,CASSLVGGQPQHF
16,TRBD2,-,TRBV19,TRBJ2-1,TGTGCCAGTAGTTCTTCCGGGACTAGCGGCTACAATGAGCAGTTCTTC,CASSSSGTSGYNEQFF
13,-,-,TRBV10-3,TRBJ1-1,TGTGCCATCAGGGCGGGGCAGAACACTGAAGCTTTCTTT,CAIRAGQNTEAFF
18,TRBD2,-,TRBV9,TRBJ2-3,TGTGCCAGCAGCGTAGGGAGGACTAGCGGGAGGGCCACAGATACGCAGTATTTT,CASSVGRTSGRATDTQYF
15,TRBD2,-,TRBV5-8,TRBJ2-3,TGTGCCAGCTCTGGCGGGAGGTACCACACAGATACGCAGTATTTT,CASSGGRYHTDTQYF
17,TRBD1,-,TRBV14,TRBJ2-1,TGTGCCAGCAGCCAAGAAAAGGGGACAGTCTTCTACAATGAGCAGTTCTTC,CASSQEKGTVFYNEQFF
14,TRBD2,-,TRBV27,TRBJ2-7,TGTGCCAGCAGTCATACTAGCGGGAGTTGGGAGCAGTACTTC,CASSHTSGSWEQYF
16,TRBD1,once,TRBV10-1,TRBJ2-3,TGCGCCAGCAGTGAACCGGGACAGGGGGCTGAAGATACGCAGTATTTT,CASSEPGQGAEDTQYF
11,-,once,TRBV20-1,TRBJ1-1,TGCAGTGCTGAGGTGTACACTGAAGCTTTCTTT,CSAEVYTEAFF
14,TRBD1,-,TRBV5-1,TRBJ1-2,TGCGCCAGCAGCTTCGTACAGGGGGTTGGAGGCTACACCTTC,CASSFVQGVGGYTF
14,-,-,TRBV9,TRBJ1-4,TGTGCCAGCAGCGTAGGCAGTCATAATGAAAAACTGTTTTTT,CASSVGSHNEKLFF
15,-,-,TRBV12-5,TRBJ1-5,TGTGCTAGTGCCCTACAGGGTGGCGGAAATCAGCCCCAGCATTTT,CASALQGGGNQPQHF
14,TRBD1,few,TRBV28,TRBJ1-6,TGTGCCAGCAAGGGAGCAGGGGGCCTTTCACCCCTCCACTTT,CASKGAGGLSPLHF
15,TRBD1,-,TRBV19,TRBJ1-2,TGTGCCAGTAGTAAGGGGGCCGGCAGTAACTATGGCTACACCTTC,CASSKGAGSNYGYTF
14,-,-,TRBV27,TRBJ1-6,TGTGCCAGCAGTTTAGACAGGAGTAATTCACCCCTCCACTTT,CASSLDRSNSPLHF